These 27 T cell receptor beta chains came from one sample sequenced in a study of PD-L1 blockade in urothelial cancer. Libraries were prepared by immunoSEQ multiplex PCR; TCRdb keeps only in-frame clonotypes and omits some of them. This table has roughly 63,000 clones, around 81% appearing once. Time point of the sample: pretreatment peripheral blood. The sequences come from PBMCs, collected around atezolizumab (anti-PD-L1) treatment. Receptors were obtained from a man in his sixties or seventies with urothelial cancer.

This clone occurred once. The rearrangement uses TRBV5-1 and TRBJ1-2; D is unresolved. Trimming shortened V by 4 bases and J by 4 bases, and 11 bases separated the two germline ends. CDR1 SGHRS and CDR2 YFSETQ come from the germline V gene. The CDR3 has 13 amino acids. Here the CDR3 reads CASSSDFAYGYTF. The CDR3, as DNA: TGCGCCAGCAGCAGCGACTTTGCCTATGGCTACACCTTC.

This chain connects TRBV7-9 to TRBJ2-3; TRBD2 matches at 10 bases. The CDR3 is 17 residues long. V lost 1 base to trimming and J lost 2 bases; unmatched junction nucleotides: 6. CDR1 SEHNR and CDR2 FQNEAQ come from the germline V gene (reference sequence). DNA of the CDR3: TGTGCCAGCAGCTTAGTACTAGCGGGATCGACCACAGATACGCAGTATTTT. It translates to CASSLVLAGSTTDTQYF.

This clone has only one observation. V usage is TRBV18 and J usage is TRBJ2-5; perhaps TRBD2 as D (6 bases). Trimming removed 3 bases at V and 5 bases at J, with 16 bases between. Germline values: CDR1 KGHSH, CDR2 LQKENI. The CDR3 has 15 residues. The CDR3 DNA follows: TGTGCCAGCTCACCCCCTAGCGAGCGAAGGGAGACCCAGTACTTC. The encoded protein is CASSPPSERRETQYF. The variable domain in full, completed from reference TRBV18 and TRBJ2-5, reads NAGVMQNPRHLVRRRGQEARLRCSPMKGHSHVYWYRQLPEEGLKFMVYLQKENIIDESGMPKERFSAEFPKEGPSILRIQQVVRGDSAAYFCASSPPSERRETQYFGPGTRLLVL.

The chain links TRBV5-1 to TRBJ2-3, with TRBD2 matching over 13 bases. V was clipped by 4 bases and J by 3 bases; unmatched bases: 8. CDR3 length: 17 residues. Germline CDR1 reads SGHRS; CDR2 reads YFSETQ. The CDR3 bases are TGCGCCAGCAGCACCGGGACTAGCGGGATAAGAACAGATACGCAGTATTTT. Amino acids: CASSTGTSGIRTDTQYF. Supplemented by reference TRBV5-1 and TRBJ2-3, the full variable domain reads KAGVTQTPRYLIKTRGQQVTLSCSPISGHRSVSWYQQTPGQGLQFLFEYFSETQRNKGNFPGRFSGRQFSNSRSEMNVSTLELGDSALYLCASSTGTSGIRTDTQYFGPGTRLTVL.

The V gene is TRBV6-6, the J gene TRBJ2-3, with TRBD1 identical over 8 bases. Trimming removed 5 bases from V and 4 bases from J; junction bases left unmatched: 8. The CDR3 loop spans 15 amino acids. CDR1 is MNHNY, CDR2 SVGAGI, per germline (reference sequence). The CDR3 here is CASSPRQGSADTQYF. In nucleotides, the CDR3 is TGTGCCAGCAGTCCACGACAGGGGAGCGCAGATACGCAGTATTTT.

The gene calls are TRBV5-1 and TRBJ2-2; TRBD1 matches at 9 bases. The CDR3 has 16 residues. CDR1 is SGHRS, CDR2 YFSETQ, per germline. The J segment lost 0 bases and the V segment lost 3 bases, leaving 3 bases of the junction unmatched. The CDR3 coding sequence is TGCGCCAGCAGCTCCGGGACAGGGTCGAACACCGGGGAGCTGTTTTTT. Protein product: CASSSGTGSNTGELFF.

The J gene is TRBJ2-1, the V gene TRBV10-1, with TRBD2 matching 9 bases. V trimming: 0 bases; J trimming: 8 bases; junction bases outside the gene matches: 5. The CDR3 length is 15 residues. Germline lookup yields CDR1 WNHNN and CDR2 SYGVQD (reference sequence). The CDR3 region is CASSESGSGSHEQFF. The CDR3 DNA is TGCGCCAGCAGTGAGTCGGGTAGCGGGAGCCATGAGCAGTTCTTC.

The chain joins TRBV5-1 to TRBJ1-2, with 8 bases matching TRBD1. V shed 0 bases, J shed 8 bases, and the junction held 9 bases outside the gene matches. The CDR3 is made up of 15 amino acids. Germline V gene data show CDR1 as SGHRS and CDR2 as YFSETQ. The CDR3 reads CASSLEPGGAWGYTF. CDR3 DNA: TGCGCCAGCAGCTTGGAACCAGGGGGCGCTTGGGGCTACACCTTC.

The chain uses TRBV6-1 and TRBJ2-7, with 12 positions matching TRBD2. The germline CDR1 and CDR2 sequences are MNHNS and SASEGT. The CDR3 has 14 amino acids. V lost 6 bases, J lost 5 bases, and 5 bases stayed unmatched. The CDR3 nucleotides read TGTGCCAGCAGCTGGACTAGCGGGAAGGACGAGCAGTACTTC. This gives the protein CASSWTSGKDEQYF.

The J gene is TRBJ1-2, the V gene TRBV6-1; no definite D call. The V gene lost 4 bases and the J gene lost 6 bases, with 12 bases spanning the gap. There are 13 residues in the CDR3. CDR1 is MNHNS, CDR2 SASEGT, per germline. DNA of the CDR3: TGTGCCAGCAGTGCCTACCACGGGAATGGCTACACCTTC. This encodes CASSAYHGNGYTF.

The gene calls are TRBV2 and TRBJ2-4; 7 bases fit TRBD2. Per the germline V gene, CDR1 is SNHLY and CDR2 is FYNNEI. The CDR3 has 14 residues. J gave up 3 bases and V 5 bases, and 4 bases lay outside the gene matches. The CDR3 DNA reads TGTGCCAGCAGTCTACTAGCGTACAAAAACATTCAGTACTTC. Translation: CASSLLAYKNIQYF.

This sequence joins TRBV12-1 and TRBJ2-3; the table assigns TRBD2, which was not confirmed against the DNA. TRBV12-1 is a recognized pseudogene. This CDR3 contains 16 residues. CDR3 region: CASSRGTSGSTDTQYF. DNA of the CDR3: TGTGCCAGCAGCAGGGGGACTAGCGGGAGCACAGATACGCAGTATTTT.

V and J are TRBV5-1 and TRBJ2-7; 9 bases are a match to TRBD2. In germline, CDR1 is SGHRS, CDR2 YFSETQ. V shed 4 bases and J 7 bases; nucleotides not matched to a gene: 9. The length of the CDR3 is 14 residues. The CDR3 region is CASSVRLAGLEQYF. CDR3 sequence (DNA): TGCGCCAGCAGCGTCAGGCTAGCGGGACTGGAGCAGTACTTC.

V is TRBV9 and J is TRBJ2-2; unclear D gene. From germline, CDR1 is SGDLS and CDR2 YYNGEE. The ends were cut back, 0 bases at V and 3 bases at J, with 9 bases in the middle. This CDR3 has 15 residues. The CDR3 nucleotides read TGTGCCAGCAGCGTAGACACCACCTACACCGGGGAGCTGTTTTTT. Translated, it gives CASSVDTTYTGELFF.

The table lists this clone with a count of one. V and J are TRBV5-4 and TRBJ1-4, with D possibly TRBD1 on 6 matching bases. This CDR3 has 14 amino acids. Germline V CDR1 and CDR2: SGHNT, YYREEE (reference sequence). Between the trimmed V and J ends, which lost 4 bases and 4 bases, there was a span of 11 bases. CDR3 protein: CASSPGQSNEKLFF. The CDR3 DNA is TGTGCCAGCAGCCCTGGACAGAGTAATGAAAAACTGTTTTTT.

This rearrangement joins TRBV2 to TRBJ2-1; 14 bases line up with TRBD2. Germline V gives CDR1 SNHLY, CDR2 FYNNEI. CDR3 length: 15 amino acids. V was clipped by 8 bases and J by 4 bases; unmatched bases: 4. The CDR3 DNA sequence: TGTGCCAGCCTGACTAGCGGGAGGGCGTACAATGAGCAGTTCTTC. It encodes CASLTSGRAYNEQFF.

The V call is TRBV5-1, the J call TRBJ2-2, with D maybe TRBD1 (5 bases). The V and J ends lost 4 bases and 6 bases respectively, with 10 bases between them. CDR3 size: 13 residues. CDR1 SGHRS and CDR2 YFSETQ come from the germline V gene. The CDR3 loop reads CASSVEGAGELFF. The CDR3 DNA sequence: TGCGCCAGCAGCGTCGAAGGGGCCGGGGAGCTGTTTTTT.

This chain joins TRBV5-4 and TRBJ2-7, with D tentatively TRBD1 (6 bases). V was pared by 5 bases and J by 7 bases, with 28 bases between. Germline V CDR1 and CDR2: SGHNT, YYREEE (reference sequence). This CDR3 contains 17 residues. CDR3 region: CASRYRSGTKSLGEQYF. DNA of the CDR3: TGTGCCAGCAGGTATCGTTCCGGGACAAAAAGCTTGGGGGAGCAGTACTTC.

The chain combines TRBV15 with TRBJ2-7; 7 nucleotides align to TRBD1. The length of the CDR3 is 15 residues. The ends lost 3 bases at V and 0 bases at J; junction bases unmatched: 5. Germline lookup yields CDR1 LNHNV and CDR2 YYDKDF (reference sequence). The CDR3 protein is CATSSFRDSSYEQYF. The CDR3 region has the DNA TGTGCCACCAGCAGCTTCCGGGACAGCTCCTACGAGCAGTACTTC.

The rearrangement joins TRBV7-2 to TRBJ2-7; TRBD1 agrees at 7 bases. Germline CDR1 is SGHTA and CDR2 is FQGNSA. The CDR3 covers 14 residues. The V gene end was trimmed by 8 bases and the J gene end by 3 bases; junction bases not matched to a gene: 10. In DNA, the CDR3 is TGTGCCAGCGGACGAAGACAGGGTAGCTACGAGCAGTACTTC. It translates to CASGRRQGSYEQYF.

CDR3 sequence (DNA): TGTGCCAGCAGTATGGACAGGGGGGCCTACAATGAGCAGTTCTTC. Its translation is CASSMDRGAYNEQFF. J is TRBJ2-1 and V is TRBV2, with 10 bases identical to TRBD1. The CDR3 loop spans 15 amino acids. Germline-derived CDR1 and CDR2 are SNHLY and FYNNEI. The J segment lost 2 bases and the V segment lost 5 bases, leaving 3 bases of the junction unmatched. Supplemented by reference TRBV2 and TRBJ2-1, the full variable domain reads EPEVTQTPSHQVTQMGQEVILRCVPISNHLYFYWYRQILGQKVEFLVSFYNNEISEKSEIFDDQFSVERPDGSNFTLKIRSTKLEDSAMYFCASSMDRGAYNEQFFGPGTRLTVL.

Regarding this clone: An end of the junction differs from the germline gene, which may be a read error. The V and J genes are TRBV7-7 and TRBJ2-3; TRBD2 matches at 12 bases. The CDR3 consists of 16 residues. Germline V gives CDR1 SSHAT, CDR2 FNYEAQ (reference sequence). In nucleotides, the CDR3 is TGTGCTAGCAGCGCGCTAGCGGGAGGGCCGACAGATACGCAGTATTTT. Residues: CASSALAGGPTDTQYF.

The J gene is TRBJ2-5, the V gene TRBV30; possible D gene TRBD1, 5 bases. In germline, CDR1 is GTSNPN, CDR2 SVGIG (reference sequence). The CDR3 contains 14 residues. Trimming left V 5 bases short and J 3 bases short, with 16 bases between. The DNA of the CDR3 is TGTGCCTGGGACAGAGGTTATCTAAAAGAGACCCAGTACTTC. This sequence encodes CAWDRGYLKETQYF.

This clone was observed many times. V usage is TRBV4-1 and J usage is TRBJ1-5; D may be TRBD1 (5 bases). Germline V gene data show CDR1 as MGHRA and CDR2 as YSYEKL. V lost 3 bases to trimming and J lost 4 bases, with 13 bases between them. The CDR3 totals 15 residues. In nucleotides, the CDR3 is TGCGCCAGCAGCCACGCCGGGACTTTAAATCAGCCCCAGCATTTT. This encodes CASSHAGTLNQPQHF.

The table lists this clone with a count of one. The chain uses TRBV9 and TRBJ2-6; perhaps TRBD2 as D (5 bases). The germline V and J ends were trimmed by 3 bases and 0 bases, with 13 bases remaining between them. The germline V gene has CDR1 SGDLS and CDR2 YYNGEE. The CDR3 contains 17 residues. CDR3 nucleotide sequence: TGTGCCAGCAGCGCCCAGCCTACTAGCTCTGGGGCCAACGTCCTGACTTTC. Its translation: CASSAQPTSSGANVLTF.

The V call is TRBV19, the J call TRBJ1-1; TRBD1 aligns across 7 bases. The V gene's germline CDR1 is LNHDA and CDR2 SQIVND (reference sequence). The CDR3 loop spans 13 amino acids. Germline trimming cut 9 bases from V and 1 base from J; bases unmatched to any gene: 5. CDR3 nucleotides: TGTGCCAGCCGGGACAGAGCGAACACTGAAGCTTTCTTT. It encodes CASRDRANTEAFF.

The rearrangement links TRBV6-6 to TRBJ2-1; a possible D gene is TRBD2 (6 bases). CDR1 is MNHNY and CDR2 is SVGAGI in the germline V gene (reference sequence). V lost 4 bases and J 0 bases, leaving 13 bases between the germline ends. This CDR3 is 16 amino acids long. CDR3 amino acids: CASSSPGLSSYNEQFF. DNA for the CDR3: TGTGCCAGCAGTTCTCCGGGACTGAGCTCCTACAATGAGCAGTTCTTC.